The rows below give T cell receptor beta chains drawn from one sample of a study of cytomegalovirus exposure and HLA in healthy donors. TCRdb keeps only in-frame clones here, not all; method: immunoSEQ multiplex PCR. The sample has around 40,000 clones, roughly 87% seen once. Material for sequencing was PBMCs. The source is a woman in her thirties or forties in good health and CMV-seropositive. The conserved cysteine and the conserved F or W are not part of the CDR3 here.

TRBV28	13	TRBJ1-6	ASKPDSIYNSPLH
TRBV12-5	13	TRBJ1-2	ASGLPGTLFYGYT
TRBV11-2	14	TRBJ2-5	ASSSGTGVGRETQY
TRBV6-6	13	TRBJ1-6	ASKRGQLTDSPLH
TRBV7-2	12	TRBJ2-7	ASSTSGGSYEQY
TRBV7-3	14	TRBJ2-6	ASSAYRISGANVLT
TRBV2	12	TRBJ1-1	ASTETGANTEAF
TRBV5-1	13	TRBJ2-2	ASSLAGGNTGELF
TRBV5-1	14	TRBJ2-3	ASSLASGSASDTQY
TRBV4-2	11	TRBJ2-7	ASSQERVDEQY
TRBV6-1	12	TRBJ1-2	ASSEWGPGRGYT
TRBV7-9	12	TRBJ1-2	ASSGQGGTYGYT
TRBV5-4	13	TRBJ1-2	ASSTEGDRAYGYT
TRBV7-6	11	TRBJ1-2	ASSNPGGTGYT
TRBV2	15	TRBJ1-3	ASRPLGGIPSGNTIY
TRBV30	13	TRBJ2-5	AWRGGTGGSKTQY
TRBV5-4	13	TRBJ1-1	ASSLRDRGYTEAF
TRBV28	13	TRBJ2-7	ASSPSQREVYEQY
TRBV28	11	TRBJ1-1	ASSLGQVVEAF
TRBV6-6	13	TRBJ1-1	ACSYSIGRNTEAF
TRBV19	11	TRBJ1-6	ASSMRGETPLH
TRBV6-5	8	TRBJ1-2	ASSLYGYT
TRBV11-3	15	TRBJ2-5	ASSLGDTSGQQETQY
TRBV7-9	15	TRBJ2-7	ASSEPRRDSYTYEQY
TRBV6-5	13	TRBJ2-3	ASRSLREFGDTQY
TRBV18	11	TRBJ2-7	ASSPNRGDEQY
TRBV28	16	TRBJ2-1	ASKSPGTGGNIYNEQF
TRBV4-1	14	TRBJ2-7	ASSQEAAGGPHEQY
TRBV19	14	TRBJ1-5	ASSVRWTDSNQPQH
TRBV7-2	14	TRBJ1-2	ASSLAEGRQTKGYT
TRBV5-1	14	TRBJ1-1	ASSSAWGGMNTEAF
TRBV7-2	13	TRBJ2-3	ASSLMAPGTDTQY
TRBV6-5	14	TRBJ2-7	ASSYSRTEAVNEQY
TRBV11-2	13	TRBJ2-3	ASSNREPRTDTQY
TRBV5-1	12	TRBJ2-5	ASSFGTPEETQY
TRBV4-1	12	TRBJ2-3	ASSPYQATDTQY
TRBV6-6	13	TRBJ1-5	ASSYSTGGGSPQH
TRBV28	13	TRBJ2-1	ASSVLQGTYNEQF
TRBV27	13	TRBJ2-6	ASRPRGSGANVLT
TRBV27	12	TRBJ2-3	ASSLFTKGDTQY
TRBV4-1	13	TRBJ1-5	ASSQNDRAGGPQH
TRBV19	12	TRBJ1-1	ASSILAGGTEAF
TRBV7-2	12	TRBJ2-7	ASSPTSGRYEQY
TRBV11-2	12	TRBJ2-5	ASSLERTGGVAY
TRBV7-8	13	TRBJ1-1	ASSRRGAGSTEAF
TRBV11-2	16	TRBJ2-5	ASSLDRAGGPPGETQY
TRBV28	10	NA	ASGTRPYEQY
TRBV15	16	TRBJ2-1	ATSGPRSGGALYNEQF
TRBV5-6	11	TRBJ2-5	ASSGGTLATQY
TRBV13	14	TRBJ2-2	ASSLRPGWDTGELF
TRBV23-1	11	TRBJ2-3	ASSQGRTDTQY
TRBV6-5	11	TRBJ1-5	ASSFRSDQPQH
TRBV7-9	14	TRBJ2-1	ASSQDPGTSGYEQF